This T cell receptor beta chain was identified during a study of CD8 T cells in Susac syndrome. Germline V CDR1 and CDR2: KGHDR, SFDVKD. This CDR3 region has 15 residues. The V segment lost 5 bases and the J segment 2 bases; nucleotides outside the gene matches: 5. The RNA input was about 0.5 to 1 ug, and it was reverse transcribed with random hexamers. TCRdb reprocessed the immunoSEQ multiplex PCR reads via MiXCR and lists one record per CDR3 protein. This sample carries approximately 100,000 distinct CDR3 sequences, around 94% of them seen once, and the ten largest clones take around 0.38%. This sequence originates from a human donor with Susac syndrome. The V call is TRBV24-1, the J call TRBJ2-1, with 7 bases lining up with TRBD1. Sequencing was carried out using CD8+ T cells from PBMCs. DNA of the CDR3: TGTGCCACCAGTGCAGGGGGTCCCCCCTACAATGAGCAGTTCTTC. This sequence encodes CATSAGGPPYNEQFF.